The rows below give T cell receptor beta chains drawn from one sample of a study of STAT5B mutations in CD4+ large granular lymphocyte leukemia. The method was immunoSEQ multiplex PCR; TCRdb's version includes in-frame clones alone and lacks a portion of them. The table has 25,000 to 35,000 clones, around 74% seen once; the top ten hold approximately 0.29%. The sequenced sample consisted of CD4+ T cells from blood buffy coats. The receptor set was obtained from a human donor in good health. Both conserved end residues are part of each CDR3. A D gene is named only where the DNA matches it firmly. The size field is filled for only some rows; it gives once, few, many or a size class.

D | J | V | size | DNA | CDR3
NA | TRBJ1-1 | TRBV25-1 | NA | TGTGCCAGCAGTGAATGGGGAGGTAAGACTGAAGCTTTCTTT | CASSEWGGKTEAFF
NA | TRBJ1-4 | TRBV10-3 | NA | TGTGCCATCAGGGGCATGAATAATGAAAAACTGTTTTTT | CAIRGMNNEKLFF
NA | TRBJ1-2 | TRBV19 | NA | TGTGCCAGTAGTCTACCGGGAACTAACTATGGCTACACCTTC | CASSLPGTNYGYTF
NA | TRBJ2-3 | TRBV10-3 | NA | TGTGCCATCAGTGAGTTTGAGTCAGATACGCAGTATTTT | CAISEFESDTQYF
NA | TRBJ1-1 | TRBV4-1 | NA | TGCGCCAGCAGCCAACGGGGGTGGGGCGCCGACACTGAAGCTTTCTTT | CASSQRGWGADTEAFF
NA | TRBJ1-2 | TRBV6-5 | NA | TGTGCCAGCAGTCAGGAACTTTCCGTCTATGGCTACACCTTC | CASSQELSVYGYTF
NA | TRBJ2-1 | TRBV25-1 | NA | TGTGCCAGCAGTGGACCCCTCGGCAGGGGAGGTGAGCAGTTCTTC | CASSGPLGRGGEQFF
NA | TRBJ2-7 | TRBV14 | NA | TGTGCCAGCAGCCATAGGCGGAACTACGAGCAGTACTTC | CASSHRRNYEQYF
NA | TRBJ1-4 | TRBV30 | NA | TGTGCCTGGAGTGTTGGCAGCTCTAATGAAAAACTGTTTTTT | CAWSVGSSNEKLFF
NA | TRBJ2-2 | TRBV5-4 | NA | TGTGCCAGCAGCTTGCGAATCGGCACCGGGGAGCTGTTTTTT | CASSLRIGTGELFF
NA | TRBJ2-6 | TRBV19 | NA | TGTGCCAGTAGTGAACAGGGAACTGGGGCCAACGTCCTGACTTTC | CASSEQGTGANVLTF
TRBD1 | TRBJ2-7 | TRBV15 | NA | TGTGCCACCAGCAGAACGGGACAGAACTACGAGCAGTACTTC | CATSRTGQNYEQYF
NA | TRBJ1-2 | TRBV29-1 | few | TGCAGCATCCTGGACACACTTAACTATGGCTACACCTTC | CSILDTLNYGYTF
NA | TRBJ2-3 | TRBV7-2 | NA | TGTGCCAGCAGCTTAGTCCCAAATACGGCAGATACGCAGTATTTT | CASSLVPNTADTQYF
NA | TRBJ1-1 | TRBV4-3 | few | TGCGCCAGCAGCTTTGACAGAGACACTGAAGCTTTCTTT | CASSFDRDTEAFF
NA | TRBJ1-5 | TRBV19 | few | TGTGCCAGTAGTACACAACAGGGAGTCGGCAATCAGCCCCAGCATTTT | CASSTQQGVGNQPQHF
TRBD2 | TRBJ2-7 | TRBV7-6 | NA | TGTGCCAGCAGCAGCTACAACGGGAGGGAGCAGTACTTC | CASSSYNGREQYF
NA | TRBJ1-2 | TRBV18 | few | TGTGCCAGCTCAGTCGGGGACTATGGCTACACCTTC | CASSVGDYGYTF
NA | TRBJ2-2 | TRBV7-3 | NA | TGTGCCAGCAGGTTACAGGACACCGCGAACACCGGGGAGCTGTTTTTT | CASRLQDTANTGELFF
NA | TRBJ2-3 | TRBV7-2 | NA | TGTGCCAGCAGCCCCCTAGCTACAGATACGCAGTATTTT | CASSPLATDTQYF
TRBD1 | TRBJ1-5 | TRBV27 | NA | TGTGCCAGCAGTTTATATGGGACAGGCTGGCAGCCCCAGCATTTT | CASSLYGTGWQPQHF
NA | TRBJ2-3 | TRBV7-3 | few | TGTGCCAGCAGCTTGGGCTACCTCACAGATACGCAGTATTTT | CASSLGYLTDTQYF
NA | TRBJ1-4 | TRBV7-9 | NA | TGTGCCAGCAGCTTAGGCCAAAATAATGAAAAACTGTTTTTT | CASSLGQNNEKLFF
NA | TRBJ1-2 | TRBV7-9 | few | TGTGCCAGCAGCTCACAGCACTCTAACTATGGCTACACCTTC | CASSSQHSNYGYTF
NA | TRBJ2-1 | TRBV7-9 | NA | TGTGCCAGCAGCCCCGGAAATGAGCAGTTCTTC | CASSPGNEQFF
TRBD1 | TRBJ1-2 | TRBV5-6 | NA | TGTGCCAGCAGCTTGGGTGCGGGACAGGGGTCGAGTGGCTACACCTTC | CASSLGAGQGSSGYTF
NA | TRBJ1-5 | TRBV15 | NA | TGTGCCACCAGCACCCCAGCGGGGGATCGGAGCAATCAGCCCCAGCATTTT | CATSTPAGDRSNQPQHF
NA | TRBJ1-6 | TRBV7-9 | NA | TGTGCCAGCAGCTTTGGACCGAACTATAATTCACCCCTCCACTTT | CASSFGPNYNSPLHF